This TCR beta chain was retrieved from a study of cytomegalovirus exposure and HLA in healthy donors. Study-wide points: Rare sequences made up most TCRs, while some public TCRs were found in many donors. Presence/absence comparisons presumed near-even sequencing depth among donors. Most TCR beta V segments were productive about 90% or about 30% of the time in an earlier analysis. A later analysis, which compared TCR beta chains of equal frequency, found the HLA-associated ones more clonally expanded.

About this clone itself: Its specificity is not known. Other DNA sequences from this sample encode an identical CDR3 as well.

PCR involved 60 Vbeta and 13 Jbeta primers. Profiling relied on immunoSEQ multiplex PCR, and the TCRdb table lists in-frame clones only, not all of them. The sample contains 130,000 to 150,000 clones, roughly 80% of which appear only once. The sequencing input was PBMCs. The sequence derives from a man in his forties in good health and CMV-seropositive.

The CDR3 reads CSVVKLGETYGYTF. The CDR3 DNA reads as TGCAGCGTGGTCAAATTGGGAGAGACCTATGGCTACACCTTC. This chain uses TRBV29-1 with TRBJ1-2; D gene unclear. CDR1 and CDR2 from the germline V gene are SQVTM and ANQGSEA. V lost 6 bases to trimming and J lost 4 bases, with 18 bases between them. The CDR3 contains 14 residues.